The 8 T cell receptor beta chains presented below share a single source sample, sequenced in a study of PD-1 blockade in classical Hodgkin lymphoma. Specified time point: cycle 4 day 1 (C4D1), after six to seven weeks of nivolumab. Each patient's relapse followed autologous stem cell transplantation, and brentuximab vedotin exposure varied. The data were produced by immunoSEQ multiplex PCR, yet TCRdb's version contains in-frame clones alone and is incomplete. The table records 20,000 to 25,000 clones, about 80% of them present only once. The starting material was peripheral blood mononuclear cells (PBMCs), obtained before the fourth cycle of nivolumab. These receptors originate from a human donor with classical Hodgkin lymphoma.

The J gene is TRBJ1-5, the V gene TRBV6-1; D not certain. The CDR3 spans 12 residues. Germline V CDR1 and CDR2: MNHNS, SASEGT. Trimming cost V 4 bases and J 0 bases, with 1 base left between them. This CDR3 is CASSGSNQPQHF. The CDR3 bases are TGTGCCAGCAGTGGTAGCAATCAGCCCCAGCATTTT.

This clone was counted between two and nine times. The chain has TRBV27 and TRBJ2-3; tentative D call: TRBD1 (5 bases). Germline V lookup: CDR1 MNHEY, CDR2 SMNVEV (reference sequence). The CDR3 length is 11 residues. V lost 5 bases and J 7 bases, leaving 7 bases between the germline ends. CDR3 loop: CASSLGHTQYF. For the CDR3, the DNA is TGTGCCAGCAGTCTGGGGCATACGCAGTATTTT.

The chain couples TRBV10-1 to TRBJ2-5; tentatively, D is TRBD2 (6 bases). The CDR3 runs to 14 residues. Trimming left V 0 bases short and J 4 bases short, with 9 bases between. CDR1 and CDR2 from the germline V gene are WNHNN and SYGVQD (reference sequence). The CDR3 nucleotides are TGCGCCAGCAGTGAGTCCTCCGGGGGAGAGACCCAGTACTTC. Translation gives CASSESSGGETQYF.

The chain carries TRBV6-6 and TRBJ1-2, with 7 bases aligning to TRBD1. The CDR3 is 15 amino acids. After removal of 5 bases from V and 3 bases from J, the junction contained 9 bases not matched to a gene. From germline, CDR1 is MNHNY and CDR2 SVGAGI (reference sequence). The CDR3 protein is CASSAQTGTHYGYTF. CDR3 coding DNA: TGTGCCAGCAGTGCCCAGACAGGGACACACTATGGCTACACCTTC.

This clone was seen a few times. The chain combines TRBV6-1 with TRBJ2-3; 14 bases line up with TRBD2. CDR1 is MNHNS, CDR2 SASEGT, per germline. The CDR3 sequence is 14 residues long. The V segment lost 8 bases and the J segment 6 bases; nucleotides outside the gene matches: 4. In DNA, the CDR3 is TGTGCCAGCTTGGGACTAGCGGGAGACGATACGCAGTATTTT. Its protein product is CASLGLAGDDTQYF.

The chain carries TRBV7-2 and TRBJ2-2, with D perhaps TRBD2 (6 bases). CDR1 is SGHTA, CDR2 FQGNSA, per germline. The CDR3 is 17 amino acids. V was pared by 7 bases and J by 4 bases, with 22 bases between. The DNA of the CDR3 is TGTGCCAGCACCTTCTCCTGGGGGGTCTTCGGCACCGGGGAGCTGTTTTTT. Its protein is CASTFSWGVFGTGELFF.

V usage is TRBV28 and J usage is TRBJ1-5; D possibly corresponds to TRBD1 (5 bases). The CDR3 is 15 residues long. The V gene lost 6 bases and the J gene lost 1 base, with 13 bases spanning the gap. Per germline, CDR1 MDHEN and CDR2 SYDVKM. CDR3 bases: TGTGCCAGCAGCCGGGTGGGGGGGAGCAATCAGCCCCAGCATTTT. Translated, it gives CASSRVGGSNQPQHF.

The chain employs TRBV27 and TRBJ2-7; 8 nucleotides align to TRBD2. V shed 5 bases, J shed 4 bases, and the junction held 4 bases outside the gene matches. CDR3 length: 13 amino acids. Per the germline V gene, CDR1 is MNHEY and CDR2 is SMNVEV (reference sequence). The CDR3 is CASSSGSLYEQYF. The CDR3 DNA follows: TGTGCCAGCAGTAGCGGGAGCTTGTACGAGCAGTACTTC.